What follows describes a single T cell receptor (beta chain). What it binds is not known. Since a much larger clone is just one base distant, this may be a read error. The data were obtained in a study of post-analysis software for immune sequencing data. Study information: Several disease courses (relapsing-remitting, secondary progressive and progressive-relapsing) of multiple sclerosis were included.

Presence of unique molecular identifiers characterized the TCR beta cDNA libraries. TCRdb independently ran MiXCR on the PCR reads; one entry per CDR3 protein. Among around 200,000 distinct CDR3 sequences listed, 25% to 35% were seen once. The study, taken as a whole, reports: TRBV segments more frequent in patients than in controls numbered several and included TRBV5-6, TRBV5-1 and TRBV20-1. Significantly decreased normalized Chao1 diversity was recorded for multiple sclerosis patients relative to controls.

Germline CDR1 and CDR2: MNHEY and SVGAGI. CDR3 length equals 12 residues. V gene TRBV6-5 combines with J gene TRBJ2-5, with a tentative D call TRBD1 (6 bases). The end of the DNA is better explained by TRBJ2-7, so the J call may be wrong. This TCR was recovered from a girl younger than 18 with multiple sclerosis. Specimen: blood. The CDR3 DNA reads TGTGCCAGCGGGGGCGAGTCCTGCGAGCAGTACTTC. It specifies CASGGESCEQYF.